The rows below give T cell receptor beta chains drawn from one sample of a study of CD8 T cells in ankylosing spondylitis. TCRdb re-called the 5' RACE reads through MiXCR, storing one row per CDR3 protein. The sample includes about 510,000 distinct CDR3 sequences, less than 6% of them seen just once. The sample consisted of blood, either unsorted or a sorted T cell fraction (not recorded which). The receptors here all came from a male donor with ankylosing spondylitis. Both conserved end residues are part of each CDR3. A D gene is named only where the DNA matches it firmly. Clone size is given for some rows only: seen once, a few or many times, or a class if the clone is expanded.

TRBV4-2	TRBJ2-7	many	-	CASSPIPRDTPYEQYF	TGTGCCAGCAGCCCAATTCCCCGGGACACCCCCTACGAGCAGTACTTC
TRBV11-3	TRBJ2-4	many	TRBD1	CASSHRDSALLAKNIQYF	TGTGCCAGCAGCCACCGGGACAGCGCACTCCTAGCCAAAAACATTCAGTACTTC
TRBV6-2/TRBV6-3	TRBJ2-2	few	-	CASSYDGLAGELFF	TGTGCCAGCAGTTACGATGGGCTCGCCGGGGAGCTGTTTTTT
TRBV20-1	TRBJ1-5	many	-	CSARNRVNSNQPQHF	TGCAGTGCTAGAAACAGGGTTAATAGCAATCAGCCCCAGCATTTT
TRBV5-1	TRBJ1-1	many	-	CASSSSDSLSSAFF	TGCGCCAGCAGCTCGTCGGACAGCCTCAGTTCGGCTTTCTTT
TRBV27	TRBJ1-6	many	-	CASSLTPWGSPLHF	TGTGCCAGCAGTTTAACTCCTTGGGGATCACCCCTCCACTTT
TRBV6-2/TRBV6-3	TRBJ1-2	-	-	CASSNRDKHYGYTF	TGTGCCAGCAGTAATCGGGACAAACACTATGGCTACACCTTC
TRBV4-3	TRBJ1-2	many	TRBD1	CASSQRSGTDYGYTF	TGCGCCAGCAGCCAAAGGTCTGGGACAGACTATGGCTACACCTTC
TRBV11-1	TRBJ1-5	many	-	CASSLGPAAKVRGNQPQHF	TGTGCCAGCAGCTTAGGCCCCGCAGCAAAGGTTAGGGGCAATCAGCCCCAGCATTTT
TRBV5-1	TRBJ2-5	many	TRBD1	CASRQGPQETQYF	TGCGCCAGCCGACAGGGCCCACAAGAGACCCAGTACTTC
TRBV21-1	TRBJ2-3	many	-	CASRKAARGFPDTQYF	TGTGCCAGCAGAAAAGCCGCCAGGGGTTTTCCAGATACGCAGTATTTT
TRBV5-1	TRBJ2-1	many	TRBD2	CASSPLAGGDEQFF	TGCGCCAGCAGCCCACTAGCGGGAGGGGATGAGCAGTTCTTC
TRBV7-9	TRBJ1-1	many	-	CASSLDWVTEAFF	TGTGCCAGCAGCTTAGATTGGGTCACTGAAGCTTTCTTT
TRBV20-1	TRBJ2-7	-	-	CSAEGGGRGISSYEQYF	TGCAGTGCTGAGGGGGGGGGCAGGGGAATAAGTTCCTACGAGCAGTACTTC
TRBV7-2	TRBJ2-7	many	TRBD2	CASSLGASGGSYEQYF	TGTGCCAGCAGCTTAGGGGCTAGCGGGGGATCCTACGAGCAGTACTTC
TRBV20-1	TRBJ1-5	many	-	CSARVGGSDQPQHF	TGCAGTGCTAGAGTCGGGGGGAGCGATCAGCCCCAGCATTTT
TRBV5-1	TRBJ1-1	many	-	CASSLLPQLKNTEAFF	TGCGCCAGCAGCTTATTACCTCAATTAAAGAACACTGAAGCTTTCTTT
TRBV20-1	TRBJ2-2	few	-	CSARKLGGNTGELFF	TGCAGTGCTAGGAAGCTAGGGGGGAACACCGGGGAGCTGTTTTTT
TRBV11-2	TRBJ1-2	many	-	CASSLRSRGYTF	TGTGCCAGCAGCTTAAGGTCCCGCGGCTACACCTTC
TRBV6-1	TRBJ1-1	many	-	CASSPIEGRTEAFF	TGTGCCAGCAGCCCCATAGAGGGCCGCACTGAAGCTTTCTTT
TRBV5-1	TRBJ1-1	many	-	CASSWRLSGANTEAFF	TGCGCCAGCAGCTGGAGGTTGTCGGGGGCGAACACTGAAGCTTTCTTT
TRBV6-5	TRBJ2-7	many	-	CASSHPPGGSSYEQYF	TGTGCCAGCAGTCACCCTCCTGGGGGGAGCTCCTACGAGCAGTACTTC
TRBV20-1	TRBJ2-3	many	-	CSASLHTDTQYF	TGCAGTGCTTCGCTGCACACAGATACGCAGTATTTT
TRBV15	TRBJ2-7	few	-	CATSRGGTNREYF	TGTGCCACCAGCAGAGGGGGGACCAACAGAGAGTACTTC
TRBV7-2	TRBJ2-2	many	-	CASSLQGLGTGELFF	TGTGCCAGCAGCTTACAGGGATTGGGCACCGGGGAGCTGTTTTTT
TRBV11-2	TRBJ2-3	-	-	CASSLENGRGPTDTQYF	TGTGCCAGCAGCTTAGAAAACGGGCGGGGGCCCACAGATACGCAGTATTTT
TRBV7-8	TRBJ1-1	once	-	CAMSPRDLLAQAFF	TGTGCCATGAGCCCCAGGGACCTCTTGGCTCAAGCTTTCTTT
TRBV28	TRBJ1-5	few	TRBD1	CASRQPGQGSNQPQHF	TGTGCCAGCAGACAACCGGGACAGGGAAGCAATCAGCCCCAGCATTTT
TRBV24-1	TRBJ2-3	many	TRBD2	CATSETGGLVDTQYF	TGTGCCACCAGTGAAACGGGGGGACTTGTAGATACGCAGTATTTT